What follows is one T cell receptor (beta chain) and its context. Its specific antigen is unknown. There are no base qualities to consult, and no much larger clone falls within one base. This specimen comes from a study of T cell changes during pregnancy in multiple sclerosis (dated by TCRdb to about 2019). Regarding the complete study: In women with multiple sclerosis, the researchers looked at how the T cell repertoire shifted as pregnancy progressed.

The receptor library was made with the immunoSEQ multiplex PCR assay. TCRdb's version of the immuneACCESS table is confined to in-frame rearrangements and falls short of the full clone set. An unresolved V gene accounts for under half of the shortfall where checked; the remainder is of unknown origin. Across this sample there are about 67,000 clones, with roughly nine tenths seen only once. 1.4% of the sample is held by the ten biggest clonotypes. The receptor was derived from a female donor with multiple sclerosis, enrolled in a pregnancy study. The sequenced sample was peripheral blood, obtained in the second trimester of pregnancy.

The CDR3 protein is CASSQMGQGIYEQYF. The nucleotides are TGTGCCAGCAGTCAAATGGGACAGGGGATCTACGAGCAGTACTTC. The sequence links TRBV6-1 to TRBJ2-7; 10 of the junction bases match TRBD1. From the cysteine through the phenylalanine, the CDR3 covers 15 amino acids. The DNA shown is the 45-base CDR3, in frame from base 1. Looking up the germline V gene yields CDR1 MNHNS and CDR2 SASEGT. Relative to germline, V is missing 5 bases and J is missing 3 bases, with 7 bases of the junction outside any gene match.